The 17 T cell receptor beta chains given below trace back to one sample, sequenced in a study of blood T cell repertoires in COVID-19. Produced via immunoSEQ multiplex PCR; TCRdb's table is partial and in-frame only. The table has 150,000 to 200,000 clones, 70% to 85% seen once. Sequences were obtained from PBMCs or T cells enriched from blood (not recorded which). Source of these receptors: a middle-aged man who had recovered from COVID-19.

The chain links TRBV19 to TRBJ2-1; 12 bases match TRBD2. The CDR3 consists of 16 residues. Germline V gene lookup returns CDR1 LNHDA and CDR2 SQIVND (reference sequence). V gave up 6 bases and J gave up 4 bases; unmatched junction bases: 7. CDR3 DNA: TGTGCCAGTAGACTAGCGGGGGGCCGACAATACAATGAGCAGTTCTTC. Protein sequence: CASRLAGGRQYNEQFF.

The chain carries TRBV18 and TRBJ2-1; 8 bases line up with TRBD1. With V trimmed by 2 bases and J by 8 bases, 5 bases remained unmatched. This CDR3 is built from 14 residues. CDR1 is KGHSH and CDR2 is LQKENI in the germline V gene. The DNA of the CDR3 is TGTGCCAGCTCACCAGACAGGGGAAGCGATGAGCAGTTCTTC. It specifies CASSPDRGSDEQFF.

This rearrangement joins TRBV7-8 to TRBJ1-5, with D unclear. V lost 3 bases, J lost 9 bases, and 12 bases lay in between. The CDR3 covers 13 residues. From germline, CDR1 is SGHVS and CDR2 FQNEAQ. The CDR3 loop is CASSLDAALPQHF. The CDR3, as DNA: TGTGCCAGCAGCTTGGATGCGGCCTTGCCCCAGCATTTT.

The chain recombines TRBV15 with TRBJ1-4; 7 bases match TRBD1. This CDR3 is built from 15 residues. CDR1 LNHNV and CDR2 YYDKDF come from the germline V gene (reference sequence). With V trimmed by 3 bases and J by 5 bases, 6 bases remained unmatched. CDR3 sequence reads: CATSRIGGGNEKLFF. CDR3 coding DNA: TGTGCCACCAGCAGGATAGGGGGCGGGAATGAAAAACTGTTTTTT.

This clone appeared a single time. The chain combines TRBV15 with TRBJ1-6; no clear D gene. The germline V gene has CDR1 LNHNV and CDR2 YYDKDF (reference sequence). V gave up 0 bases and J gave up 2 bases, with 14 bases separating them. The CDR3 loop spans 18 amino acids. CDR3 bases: TGTGCCACCAGCAGAGATAGAGCGAGAGGGACCTATAATTCACCCCTCCACTTT. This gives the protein CATSRDRARGTYNSPLHF.

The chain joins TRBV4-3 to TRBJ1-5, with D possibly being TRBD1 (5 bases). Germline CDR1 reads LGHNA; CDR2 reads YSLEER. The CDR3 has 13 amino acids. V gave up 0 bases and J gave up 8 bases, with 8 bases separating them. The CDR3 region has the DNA TGCGCCAGCAGCCAAGAAGGACATGAGCCCCAGCATTTT. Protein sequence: CASSQEGHEPQHF.

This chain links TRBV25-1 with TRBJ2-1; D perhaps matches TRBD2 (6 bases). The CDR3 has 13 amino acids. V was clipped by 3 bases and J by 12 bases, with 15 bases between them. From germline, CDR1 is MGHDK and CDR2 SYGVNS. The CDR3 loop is CASSEGGGAGQFF. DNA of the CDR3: TGTGCCAGCAGTGAGGGTGGCGGGGCTGGGCAGTTCTTC. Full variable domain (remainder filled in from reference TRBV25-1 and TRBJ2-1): EADIYQTPRYLVIGTGKKITLECSQTMGHDKMYWYQQDPGMELHLIHYSYGVNSTEKGDLSSESTVSRIRTEHFPLTLESARPSHTSQYLCASSEGGGAGQFFGPGTRLTVL.

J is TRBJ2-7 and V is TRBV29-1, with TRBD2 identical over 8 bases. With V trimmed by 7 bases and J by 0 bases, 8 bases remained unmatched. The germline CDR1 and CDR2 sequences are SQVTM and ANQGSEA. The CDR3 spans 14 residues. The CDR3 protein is CSAGGGPYSYEQYF. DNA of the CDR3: TGCAGCGCCGGCGGGGGGCCTTACTCCTACGAGCAGTACTTC.

The CDR3 loop reads CASSFIYLGQGPNQPQHF. The CDR3 DNA is TGTGCCAGCAGTTTTATTTACCTAGGACAGGGCCCAAATCAGCCCCAGCATTTT. The chain links TRBV28 to TRBJ1-5, with TRBD1 matching over 8 bases. CDR1 is MDHEN, CDR2 SYDVKM, per germline. CDR3 length: 18 residues. The V gene end was trimmed by 3 bases and the J gene end by 4 bases; junction bases not matched to a gene: 14.

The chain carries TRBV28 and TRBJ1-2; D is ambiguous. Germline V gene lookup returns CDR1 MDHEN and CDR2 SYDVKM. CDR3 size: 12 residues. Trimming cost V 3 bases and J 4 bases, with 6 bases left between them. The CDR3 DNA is TGTGCCAGCAGTTTTGGCCCCTATGGCTACACCTTC. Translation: CASSFGPYGYTF.

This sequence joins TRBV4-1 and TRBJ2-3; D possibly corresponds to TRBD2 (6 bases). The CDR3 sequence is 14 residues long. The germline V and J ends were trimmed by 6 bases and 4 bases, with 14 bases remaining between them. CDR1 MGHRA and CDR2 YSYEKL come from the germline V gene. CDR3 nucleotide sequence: TGCGCCAGCAGAGGCGGGGCCTGGGCAGATACGCAGTATTTT. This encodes CASRGGAWADTQYF.

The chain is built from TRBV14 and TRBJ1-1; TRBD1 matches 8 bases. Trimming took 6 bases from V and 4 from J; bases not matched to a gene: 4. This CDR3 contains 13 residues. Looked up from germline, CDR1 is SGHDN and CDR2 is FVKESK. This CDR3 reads CASRRQGFTEAFF. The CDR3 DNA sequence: TGTGCCAGCAGACGACAGGGGTTCACTGAAGCTTTCTTT.

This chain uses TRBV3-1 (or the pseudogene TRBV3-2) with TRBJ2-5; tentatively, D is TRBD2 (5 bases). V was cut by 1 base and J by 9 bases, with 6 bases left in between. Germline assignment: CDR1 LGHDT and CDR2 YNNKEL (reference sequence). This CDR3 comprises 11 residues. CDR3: CASSQVEAQYF. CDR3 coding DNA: TGTGCCAGCAGCCAAGTGGAGGCCCAGTACTTC.

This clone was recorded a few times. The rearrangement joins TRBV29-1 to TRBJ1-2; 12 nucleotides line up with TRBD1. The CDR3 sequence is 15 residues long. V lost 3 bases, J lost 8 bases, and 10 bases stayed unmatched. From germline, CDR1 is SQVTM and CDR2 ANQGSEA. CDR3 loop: CSVEPRDRGPNGYTF. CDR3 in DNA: TGCAGCGTTGAGCCCCGGGACAGGGGGCCAAACGGCTACACCTTC.

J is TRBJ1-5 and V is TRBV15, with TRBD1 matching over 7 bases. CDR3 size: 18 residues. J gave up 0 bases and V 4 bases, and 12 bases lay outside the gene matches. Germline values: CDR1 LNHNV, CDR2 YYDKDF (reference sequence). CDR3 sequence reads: CATSTGTAAFHSNQPQHF. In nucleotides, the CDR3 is TGTGCCACCAGCACCGGGACAGCCGCTTTCCATAGCAATCAGCCCCAGCATTTT.

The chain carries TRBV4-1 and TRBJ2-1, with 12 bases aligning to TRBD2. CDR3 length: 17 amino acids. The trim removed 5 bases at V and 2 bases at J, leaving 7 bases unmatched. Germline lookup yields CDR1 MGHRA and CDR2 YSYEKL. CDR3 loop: CASSLTSSGGAYNEQFF. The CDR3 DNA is TGCGCCAGCAGCTTAACATCTAGCGGGGGGGCCTACAATGAGCAGTTCTTC.

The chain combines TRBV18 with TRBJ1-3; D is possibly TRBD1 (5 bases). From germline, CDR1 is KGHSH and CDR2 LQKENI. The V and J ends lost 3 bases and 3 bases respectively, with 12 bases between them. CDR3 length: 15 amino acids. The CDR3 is CASSPVGRIGNTIYF. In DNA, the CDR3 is TGTGCCAGCTCACCGGTGGGGCGAATTGGAAACACCATATATTTT.